Below, 16 T cell receptor beta chains from the same sample are listed, as sequenced in a study of CD8 T cells in Susac syndrome. Random hexamers were used to reverse transcribe the RNA input (about 0.5 to 1 ug). One entry per CDR3 protein, called by TCRdb with MiXCR from the immunoSEQ multiplex PCR reads. The sample contains around 170,000 distinct CDR3 sequences, over 90% of which appear only once. Sequenced: CD8+ T cells from PBMCs. The source of these receptors is a human donor with Susac syndrome.

V usage is TRBV7-3 and J usage is TRBJ2-3; D is unclear. This CDR3 has 13 amino acids. Between the trimmed V and J ends, which lost 4 bases and 4 bases, there was a span of 9 bases. The germline V gene encodes CDR1 SGHTA and CDR2 FQGTGA. The DNA for the CDR3 is TGTGCCAGCAGCTATCTCGGGTCAGATACGCAGTATTTT. This translates into CASSYLGSDTQYF. The variable domain in full, with the rest retrieved from reference TRBV7-3 and TRBJ2-3, is GAGVSQTPSNKVTEKGKYVELRCDPISGHTALYWYRQSLGQGPEFLIYFQGTGAADDSGLPNDRFFAVRPEGSVSTLKIQRTERGDSAVYLCASSYLGSDTQYFGPGTRLTVL.

The rearrangement links TRBV6-5 to TRBJ1-1; no reliable D call. Germline loops: CDR1 MNHEY, CDR2 SVGAGI. The CDR3 extends over 14 amino acids. V dropped 5 bases and J dropped 7 bases, with 17 bases sitting between them. The CDR3 DNA reads as TGTGCCAGCAGTGCCACTGTTGTCCGGGGTGAAGCTTTCTTT. Translation gives CASSATVVRGEAFF.

Here the CDR3 DNA reads TGTGCCAGCAGTTCGACGGAGAATGAGCAGTTCTTC. Translated, it gives CASSSTENEQFF. The gene calls are TRBV28 and TRBJ2-1; D not certain. Germline V lookup: CDR1 MDHEN, CDR2 SYDVKM. The CDR3 extends over 12 amino acids. V was trimmed by 4 bases and J by 7 bases, leaving 8 bases between them.

The V gene is TRBV19, the J gene TRBJ2-7; a weak D match, TRBD1 (6 bases). This CDR3 comprises 15 residues. Looked up from germline, CDR1 is LNHDA and CDR2 is SQIVND (reference sequence). The V and J ends lost 6 bases and 0 bases respectively, with 15 bases between them. CDR3: CASSSPDSPSYEQYF. DNA for the CDR3: TGTGCCAGTAGCTCACCGGACAGCCCCTCCTACGAGCAGTACTTC.

The gene calls are TRBV5-6 and TRBJ1-2; possibly TRBD1 for D (5 bases). The CDR3 runs to 15 residues. Trimming left V 6 bases short and J 2 bases short, with 17 bases between. Germline CDR1 is SGHDT and CDR2 is YYEEEE. Here the CDR3 reads CASTFMSTGNYGYTF. The CDR3 DNA sequence: TGTGCCAGCACCTTTATGAGTACAGGAAACTATGGCTACACCTTC. Full variable domain (remainder filled in from reference TRBV5-6 and TRBJ1-2): DAGVTQSPTHLIKTRGQQVTLRCSPKSGHDTVSWYQQALGQGPQFIFQYYEEEERQRGNFPDRFSGHQFPNYSSELNVNALLLGDSALYLCASTFMSTGNYGYTFGSGTRLTVV.

This clonotype is a singleton in its sample. The J gene is TRBJ2-7, the V gene TRBV5-4, with TRBD2 matching 13 bases. V lost 4 bases, J lost 5 bases, and 3 bases stayed unmatched. The CDR3 extends over 14 amino acids. CDR1 is SGHNT and CDR2 is YYREEE in the germline V gene (reference sequence). CDR3 DNA: TGTGCCAGCAGCGAGACTAGCGGGAGGCACGAGCAGTACTTC. Translation gives CASSETSGRHEQYF.

V and J are TRBV9 and TRBJ2-3; 14 positions agree with TRBD2. This CDR3 has 21 residues. V trimming: 4 bases; J trimming: 4 bases; junction bases outside the gene matches: 20. Germline V gives CDR1 SGDLS, CDR2 YYNGEE. For the CDR3, the DNA is TGTGCCAGCAGCCCAACTAACTTCGGGACTAGCGGGGGTCTTGGGGCAGATACGCAGTATTTT. Translation gives CASSPTNFGTSGGLGADTQYF.

The genes are TRBV20-1 and TRBJ1-2; 9 bases fit TRBD1. CDR3 length equals 15 residues. The junction had 9 bases not matched to a gene; V was cut back by 3 bases and J by 4 bases. Germline V CDR1 and CDR2: DFQATT, SNEGSKA (reference sequence). DNA of the CDR3: TGCAGTGCTAGCGAAACAGGGGGCTCCGCCTATGGCTACACCTTC. It yields the protein CSASETGGSAYGYTF.

The chain has TRBV15 and TRBJ1-4; no firm D call. Between the trimmed V and J ends, which lost 0 bases and 3 bases, there was a span of 8 bases. This CDR3 region has 15 residues. Germline CDR1 is LNHNV and CDR2 is YYDKDF (reference sequence). The CDR3 sequence is CATSRDRAANEKLFF. CDR3 DNA sequence: TGTGCCACCAGCAGAGATCGGGCAGCTAATGAAAAACTGTTTTTT.

In its sample, this clonotype was seen a few times. This chain joins TRBV29-1 and TRBJ2-1, with a tentative D call TRBD2 (6 bases). CDR1 is SQVTM and CDR2 is ANQGSEA in the germline V gene. Between the trimmed V and J ends, which lost 0 bases and 3 bases, there was a span of 9 bases. This CDR3 comprises 14 residues. The CDR3 nucleotides read TGCAGCGTTGAAGATCCCGGGGGCTACAATGAGCAGTTCTTC. This gives the protein CSVEDPGGYNEQFF.

The chain couples TRBV25-1 to TRBJ1-6; D remains ambiguous. Trimming cost V 3 bases and J 2 bases, with 11 bases left between them. The CDR3 has 16 residues. Germline V gene lookup returns CDR1 MGHDK and CDR2 SYGVNS. CDR3: CASSDGQSAYNSPLHF. The CDR3 DNA sequence: TGTGCCAGCAGTGATGGTCAGTCAGCCTATAATTCACCCCTCCACTTT. Complete variable domain (other parts from reference TRBV25-1 and TRBJ1-6): EADIYQTPRYLVIGTGKKITLECSQTMGHDKMYWYQQDPGMELHLIHYSYGVNSTEKGDLSSESTVSRIRTEHFPLTLESARPSHTSQYLCASSDGQSAYNSPLHFGNGTRLTVT.

The V gene is TRBV23-1, the J gene TRBJ1-1, with 10 bases identical to TRBD1. TRBV23-1 is flagged as an ORF with uncertain function. With V trimmed by 5 bases and J by 0 bases, 12 bases remained unmatched. The CDR3 is made up of 18 amino acids. The CDR3: CASSKRNTGTGVNTEAFF. The CDR3 DNA reads TGCGCCAGCAGTAAGAGGAACACTGGGACAGGGGTGAACACTGAAGCTTTCTTT.

The V gene is TRBV20-1, the J gene TRBJ1-1; perhaps TRBD1 as D (5 bases). The CDR3 consists of 12 residues. V lost 6 bases and J 4 bases, leaving 12 bases between the germline ends. The germline gives CDR1 DFQATT, CDR2 SNEGSKA (reference sequence). For the CDR3, the DNA is TGCAGTGCATTTGGGGGAGGCACTGAAGCTTTCTTT. Translating gives CSAFGGGTEAFF.

The chain employs TRBV4-1 and TRBJ2-1; D possibly corresponds to TRBD2 (5 bases). This CDR3 has 15 amino acids. CDR1 is MGHRA and CDR2 is YSYEKL in the germline V gene. Between the trimmed V and J ends, which lost 3 bases and 10 bases, there was a span of 19 bases. CDR3 protein: CASSHGVGRVEEQFF. DNA for the CDR3: TGCGCCAGCAGCCATGGGGTAGGGCGGGTGGAGGAGCAGTTCTTC.

The chain has TRBV18 and TRBJ1-1, with a possible D match to TRBD1 (5 bases). Trimming shortened V by 1 base and J by 3 bases, and 9 bases separated the two germline ends. The germline gives CDR1 KGHSH, CDR2 LQKENI. The CDR3 totals 14 residues. The CDR3 here is CASSPRSGYTEAFF. CDR3 coding DNA: TGTGCCAGCTCACCACGCTCAGGGTACACTGAAGCTTTCTTT.

The chain combines TRBV12-3 or TRBV12-4 with TRBJ1-2, with a weak D call TRBD1 (6 bases). V lost 6 bases and J 7 bases, leaving 18 bases between the germline ends. The CDR3 runs to 14 residues. This chain's CDR3 is CASSPRGGWVGYTF. The CDR3 DNA follows: TGTGCCAGCAGCCCTAGGGGGGGATGGGTTGGCTACACCTTC.